This passage covers 21 T cell receptor beta chains from one sample sequenced in a study of CD8 T cell repertoires and HIV-1 epitope variants (TCRdb year 2020). Libraries were constructed by the immunoSEQ multiplex PCR assay. TCRdb stores this immuneACCESS table with in-frame sequences only. Part of the clones is absent; in the studies checked, under half of the shortfall reflects unresolved V genes, and no reason is known for the rest. The sample table shows roughly 7,000 clones, and roughly two thirds are seen once. About 40% of the sample is held by the ten biggest clonotypes. Antigens of these TCRs are unknown. The source material was cultured CD8+ T cells derived from PBMCs. These receptors originate from a male donor with HIV.

This clone has just a few counts. The rearrangement links TRBV4-2 to TRBJ2-1; D gene uncertain. V was cut by 0 bases and J by 4 bases, with 4 bases left in between. The CDR3 has 13 residues. CDR1 and CDR2 from the germline V gene are LGHNA and YNFKEQ. CDR3 residues: CASSQDQYNEQFF. CDR3 nucleotide sequence: TGTGCCAGCAGCCAAGATCAGTACAATGAGCAGTTCTTC.

This clone was seen more than once but under ten times. The rearrangement uses TRBV15 and TRBJ2-3; TRBD2 matches 13 bases. This CDR3 spans 15 amino acids. With V trimmed by 3 bases and J by 4 bases, 1 base remained unmatched. Germline CDR1 is LNHNV and CDR2 is YYDKDF (reference sequence). The CDR3 sequence: CATSSTSGGADTQYF. CDR3 in DNA: TGTGCCACCAGCAGTACTAGCGGGGGGGCAGATACGCAGTATTTT. Full variable domain (outside the CDR3, taken from reference TRBV15 and TRBJ2-3): DAMVIQNPRYQVTQFGKPVTLSCSQTLNHNVMYWYQQKSSQAPKLLFHYYDKDFNNEADTPDNFQSRRPNTSFCFLDIRSPGLGDTAMYLCATSSTSGGADTQYFGPGTRLTVL.

This rearrangement joins TRBV10-3 to TRBJ1-2; D not resolved. This CDR3 comprises 13 residues. Trimming took off 3 bases at V and 4 bases at J, with 9 bases between the two ends. Germline V gene data show CDR1 as ENHRY and CDR2 as SYGVKD. As DNA, the CDR3 is TGTGCCATCAGTGATCCTACCTTCTATGGCTACACCTTC. Amino acid sequence: CAISDPTFYGYTF.

This chain joins TRBV19 and TRBJ2-7; TRBD1 agrees at 7 bases. Unmatched junction bases numbered 9, after V lost 6 bases and J lost 4 bases. Per germline, CDR1 LNHDA and CDR2 SQIVND (reference sequence). This CDR3 is built from 14 residues. In DNA, the CDR3 is TGTGCCAGTAGCAGGACAGGCAATTTTTACGAGCAGTACTTC. It encodes CASSRTGNFYEQYF.

This rearrangement joins TRBV30 to TRBJ2-5; 12 bases match TRBD2. Germline lookup yields CDR1 GTSNPN and CDR2 SVGIG (reference sequence). The CDR3 is made up of 14 amino acids. Germline trimming cut 8 bases from V and 5 bases from J; bases unmatched to any gene: 9. In nucleotides, the CDR3 is TGTGCCATCACTAGCGGGGGGTTCGAGGAGACCCAGTACTTC. This gives the protein CAITSGGFEETQYF.

The chain couples TRBV6-1 to TRBJ2-7; 13 bases map to TRBD2. The CDR3 consists of 16 residues. Germline V lookup: CDR1 MNHNS, CDR2 SASEGT. Trimming removed 4 bases from V and 5 bases from J; junction bases left unmatched: 8. This CDR3 reads CASSATSGGAGNEQYF. CDR3 bases: TGTGCCAGCAGTGCTACTAGCGGGGGGGCCGGCAACGAGCAGTACTTC.

This clone showed up just a few times. CDR3 region: CASSLTAGGTEAFF. DNA of the CDR3: TGTGCCAGCAGCTTGACAGCCGGGGGTACTGAAGCTTTCTTT. The chain joins TRBV11-1 to TRBJ1-1; a possible D gene is TRBD1 (5 bases). Germline loops: CDR1 SGHAT, CDR2 FQDESV (reference sequence). The CDR3 totals 14 residues. Trimming removed 3 bases at V and 5 bases at J, with 13 bases between.

By frequency in the sample, this clone is medium-sized. The V call is TRBV28, the J call TRBJ2-3; TRBD2 might be the D (6 bases). Trimming left V 6 bases short and J 2 bases short, with 15 bases between. Germline loops: CDR1 MDHEN, CDR2 SYDVKM. This CDR3 spans 15 amino acids. The CDR3 loop is CASRRGTYYTDTQYF. Written as DNA, the CDR3 is TGTGCCAGCAGACGCGGGACTTACTACACAGATACGCAGTATTTT.

This clone has only a few counts. CDR3 bases: TGCGCCAGCAGCTTGGGTGTCTACAATGAGCAGTTCTTC. This translates into CASSLGVYNEQFF. The V gene is TRBV5-1, the J gene TRBJ2-1; D gene unclear. Germline V gives CDR1 SGHRS, CDR2 YFSETQ. The CDR3 is made up of 13 amino acids. V was clipped by 0 bases and J by 3 bases, with 4 bases between them.

The gene calls are TRBV28 and TRBJ2-7; weak D call: TRBD1 (5 bases). Germline V gene lookup returns CDR1 MDHEN and CDR2 SYDVKM. Trimming stripped 5 bases from V and 3 bases from J, with 11 bases between. This CDR3 comprises 13 residues. The CDR3 DNA is TGTGCCAGCAGTGGGGCGACAGACTACGAGCAGTACTTC. This gives the protein CASSGATDYEQYF. The full variable domain, rest sourced from reference TRBV28 and TRBJ2-7, is DVKVTQSSRYLVKRTGEKVFLECVQDMDHENMFWYRQDPGLGLRLIYFSYDVKMKEKGDIPEGYSVSREKKERFSLILESASTNQTSMYLCASSGATDYEQYFGPGTRLTVT.

The CDR3 protein is CASSQLGGGKLGSTYTQYF. The CDR3 coding sequence is TGCGCCAGCAGCCAATTAGGTGGTGGTAAACTAGGCTCGACCTATACGCAGTATTTT. V and J are TRBV4-1 and TRBJ2-3; a possible D gene is TRBD2 (5 bases). Deletions cut 2 bases from V and 7 bases from J, with 28 bases between. The germline V gene encodes CDR1 MGHRA and CDR2 YSYEKL. This CDR3 region has 19 residues.

V and J are TRBV10-3 and TRBJ2-7; 7 nucleotides match TRBD1. The CDR3 loop spans 13 amino acids. V lost 4 bases to trimming and J lost 2 bases; unmatched junction nucleotides: 2. The germline CDR1 and CDR2 sequences are ENHRY and SYGVKD. The chain's CDR3 is CAISGTGPYEQYF. DNA of the CDR3: TGTGCCATCAGTGGGACAGGTCCCTACGAGCAGTACTTC.

Only a few counts were recorded for this clone. The V call is TRBV11-2, the J call TRBJ2-4; TRBD1 or TRBD2 may be the D gene (5 bases each). Germline V gene lookup returns CDR1 SGHAT and CDR2 FQNNGV. The CDR3 spans 15 residues. With 3 bases removed from V and 8 bases from J, the gap between germline ends came to 17 bases. This CDR3 is CASSFFRGSGYIQYF. CDR3 bases: TGTGCCAGCAGCTTTTTCCGGGGCAGCGGATACATTCAGTACTTC.

The chain couples TRBV7-2 to TRBJ1-4; 9 bases line up with TRBD1. The germline V gene encodes CDR1 SGHTA and CDR2 FQGNSA. The J segment lost 5 bases and the V segment lost 2 bases, leaving 9 bases of the junction unmatched. This CDR3 has 17 residues. Here the CDR3 reads CASSLNGPGQGNEKLFF. The CDR3 DNA reads as TGTGCCAGCAGCTTAAATGGGCCTGGACAGGGGAATGAAAAACTGTTTTTT.

The J gene is TRBJ1-5, the V gene TRBV5-6, with a possible D match to TRBD1 (5 bases). The ends were cut back, 3 bases at V and 7 bases at J, with 14 bases in the middle. The germline V gene has CDR1 SGHDT and CDR2 YYEEEE. The CDR3 runs 14 residues. CDR3 DNA: TGTGCCAGCAGCTGGGGACCGGAGGGGCAGCCCCAGCATTTT. Its translation: CASSWGPEGQPQHF.

This clone has more than one count but fewer than ten. V gene TRBV19 combines with J gene TRBJ2-7; 10 bases fit TRBD2. Per germline, CDR1 LNHDA and CDR2 SQIVND (reference sequence). J gave up 4 bases and V 3 bases, and 9 bases lay outside the gene matches. The CDR3 is made up of 16 amino acids. The CDR3 DNA is TGTGCCAGTAGTATCGACTTAACTAGCGGGGTATACGAGCAGTACTTC. Its protein is CASSIDLTSGVYEQYF.

The CDR3 region has the DNA TGTGCCAGCAACCGGGGCGGGAGTACCTACGAGCAGTACTTC. This gives the protein CASNRGGSTYEQYF. This chain connects TRBV5-6 to TRBJ2-7; 7 nucleotides match TRBD2. J lost 2 bases, V lost 6 bases, and 8 bases had no gene match. The CDR3 covers 14 residues. Germline values: CDR1 SGHDT, CDR2 YYEEEE.

V and J are TRBV13 and TRBJ2-7, with D uncertain. Germline V gene lookup returns CDR1 PRHDT and CDR2 FYEKMQ (reference sequence). V shed 0 bases and J shed 3 bases, with 12 bases lying between them. There are 15 residues in the CDR3. The CDR3 is CASSLGADSRYEQYF. CDR3 DNA sequence: TGTGCCAGCAGCTTAGGGGCCGATTCCCGCTACGAGCAGTACTTC.

The V gene is TRBV30, the J gene TRBJ2-7; 7 bases are shared with TRBD1. Germline trimming cut 2 bases from V and 5 bases from J; bases unmatched to any gene: 3. The germline V gene encodes CDR1 GTSNPN and CDR2 SVGIG (reference sequence). CDR3 length: 12 residues. DNA for the CDR3: TGTGCCTGGAGTCGAGACAGGGACGAGCAGTACTTC. Its protein is CAWSRDRDEQYF.

This sequence joins TRBV18 and TRBJ2-7, with D possibly matching TRBD1 (8 bases). V lost 6 bases, J lost 5 bases, and 20 bases lay in between. Per germline, CDR1 KGHSH and CDR2 LQKENI. There are 15 residues in the CDR3. The CDR3 DNA sequence: TGTGCCAGCTCCCCGCCGCTACAGGGGGGGCACGAGCAGTACTTC. Amino acids: CASSPPLQGGHEQYF.

The chain employs TRBV6-1 and TRBJ2-2; 7 bases align to TRBD1. V trimming: 6 bases; J trimming: 2 bases; junction bases outside the gene matches: 6. The CDR3 totals 15 residues. Germline-derived CDR1 and CDR2 are MNHNS and SASEGT. The CDR3 loop reads CASSEGTENTGELFF. CDR3 coding DNA: TGTGCCAGCAGCGAGGGGACAGAAAACACCGGGGAGCTGTTTTTT.